The entry that follows covers one T cell receptor beta chain sequence. Trimming took off 2 bases at V and 7 bases at J, with 8 bases between the two ends. Germline CDR1 is MNHEY and CDR2 is SVGAGI. The CDR3 sequence is 12 residues long. This table comes from immunoSEQ multiplex PCR, and its TCRdb copy is limited to in-frame clones, with some not included. In the table there are tens of thousands of clones, approximately 89% of which are singletons. The sample originates from a study of blood T cell repertoires in COVID-19. This chain connects TRBV6-5 to TRBJ1-1; D is perhaps TRBD1 (6 bases). The sequence was obtained from a human donor with acute or convalescent COVID-19. The donor label of this sample is uncertain. Material for sequencing was peripheral blood. The CDR3 here is CASSYGGGEAFF. The CDR3 coding sequence is TGTGCCAGCAGTTACGGGGGCGGTGAAGCTTTCTTT.